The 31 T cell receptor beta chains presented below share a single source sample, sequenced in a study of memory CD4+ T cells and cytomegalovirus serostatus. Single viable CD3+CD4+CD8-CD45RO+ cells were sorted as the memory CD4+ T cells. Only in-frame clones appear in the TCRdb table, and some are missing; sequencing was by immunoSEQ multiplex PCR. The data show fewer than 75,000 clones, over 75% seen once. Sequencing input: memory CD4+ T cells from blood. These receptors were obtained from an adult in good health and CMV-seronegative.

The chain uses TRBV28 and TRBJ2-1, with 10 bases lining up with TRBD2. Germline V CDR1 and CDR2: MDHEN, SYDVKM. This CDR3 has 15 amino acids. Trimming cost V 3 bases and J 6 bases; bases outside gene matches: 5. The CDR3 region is CASSFRRLAGNEQFF. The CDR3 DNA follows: TGTGCCAGCAGTTTCCGACGACTAGCGGGCAATGAGCAGTTCTTC.

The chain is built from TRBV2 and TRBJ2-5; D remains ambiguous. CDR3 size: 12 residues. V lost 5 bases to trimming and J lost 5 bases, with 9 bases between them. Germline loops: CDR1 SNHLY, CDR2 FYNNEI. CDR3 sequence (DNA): TGTGCCAGCAGTCCCCGAGCGGAGACCCAGTACTTC. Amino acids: CASSPRAETQYF.

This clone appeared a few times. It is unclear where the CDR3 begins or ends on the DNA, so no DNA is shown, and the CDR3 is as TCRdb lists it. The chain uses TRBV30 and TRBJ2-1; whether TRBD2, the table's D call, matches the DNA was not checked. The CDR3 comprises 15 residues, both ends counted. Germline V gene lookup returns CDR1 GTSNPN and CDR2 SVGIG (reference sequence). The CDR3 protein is CAWSVNDFRGNEQFF.

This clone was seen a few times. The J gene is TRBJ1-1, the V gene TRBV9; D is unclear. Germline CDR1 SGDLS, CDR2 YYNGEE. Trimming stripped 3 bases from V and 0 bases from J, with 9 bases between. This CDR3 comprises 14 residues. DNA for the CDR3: TGTGCCAGCAGCGAAGACGGGGTGAACACTGAAGCTTTCTTT. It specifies CASSEDGVNTEAFF.

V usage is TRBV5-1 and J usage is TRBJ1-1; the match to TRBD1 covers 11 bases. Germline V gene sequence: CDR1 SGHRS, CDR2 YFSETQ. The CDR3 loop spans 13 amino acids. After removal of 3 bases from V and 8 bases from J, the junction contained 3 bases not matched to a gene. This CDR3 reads CASSSGTGGEAFF. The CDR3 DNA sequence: TGCGCCAGCAGCTCCGGGACAGGGGGGGAAGCTTTCTTT.

The CDR3 nucleotides are TGTGCCAGCAGTAGACCGGGACAGGGGATCACGGTGCAGTACTTC. It codes for CASSRPGQGITVQYF. This chain joins TRBV6-1 and TRBJ2-7, with 10 bases fitting TRBD1. Germline lookup yields CDR1 MNHNS and CDR2 SASEGT. The CDR3 has 15 amino acids. V was pared by 5 bases and J by 9 bases, with 13 bases of the junction left unmatched.

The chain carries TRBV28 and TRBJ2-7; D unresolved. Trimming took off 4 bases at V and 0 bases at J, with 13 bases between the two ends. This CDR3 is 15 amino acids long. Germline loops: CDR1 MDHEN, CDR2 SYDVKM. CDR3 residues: CASSSSGLHSYEQYF. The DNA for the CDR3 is TGTGCCAGCAGTTCATCGGGCCTCCACTCCTACGAGCAGTACTTC.

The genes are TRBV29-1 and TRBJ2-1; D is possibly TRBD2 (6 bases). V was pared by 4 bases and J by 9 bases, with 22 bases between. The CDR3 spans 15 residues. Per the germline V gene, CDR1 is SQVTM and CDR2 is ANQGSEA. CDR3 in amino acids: CSVGSTIRRDGEQFF. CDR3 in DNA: TGCAGCGTTGGTTCGACTATCCGGCGGGACGGTGAGCAGTTCTTC.

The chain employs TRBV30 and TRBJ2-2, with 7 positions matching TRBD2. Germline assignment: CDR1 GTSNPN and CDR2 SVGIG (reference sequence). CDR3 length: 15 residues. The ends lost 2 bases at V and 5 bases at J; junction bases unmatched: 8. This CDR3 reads CAWSPGGGRTGELFF. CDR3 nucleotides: TGTGCCTGGAGTCCTGGTGGCGGGAGAACCGGGGAGCTGTTTTTT.

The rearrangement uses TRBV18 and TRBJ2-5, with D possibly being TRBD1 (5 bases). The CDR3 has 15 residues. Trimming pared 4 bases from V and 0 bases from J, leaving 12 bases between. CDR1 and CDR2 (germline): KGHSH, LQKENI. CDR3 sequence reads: CASSQGLGYQETQYF. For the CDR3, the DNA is TGTGCCAGCTCACAGGGGCTCGGGTACCAAGAGACCCAGTACTTC. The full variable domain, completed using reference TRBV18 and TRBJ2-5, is NAGVMQNPRHLVRRRGQEARLRCSPMKGHSHVYWYRQLPEEGLKFMVYLQKENIIDESGMPKERFSAEFPKEGPSILRIQQVVRGDSAAYFCASSQGLGYQETQYFGPGTRLLVL.

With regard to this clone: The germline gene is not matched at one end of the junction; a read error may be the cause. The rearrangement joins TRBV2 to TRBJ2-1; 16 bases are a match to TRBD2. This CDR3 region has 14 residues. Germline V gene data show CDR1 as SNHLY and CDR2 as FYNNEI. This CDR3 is CASNAGTSGRAAIF. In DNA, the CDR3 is TGTGCCAGCAACGCCGGGACTAGCGGGAGGGCCGCGATCTTC.

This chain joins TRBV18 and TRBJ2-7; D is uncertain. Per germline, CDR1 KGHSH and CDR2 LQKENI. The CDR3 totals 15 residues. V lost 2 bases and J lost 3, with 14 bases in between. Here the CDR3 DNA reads TGTGCCAGCTCACCAGGCCACGACTTATTCTACGAGCAGTACTTC. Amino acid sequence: CASSPGHDLFYEQYF.

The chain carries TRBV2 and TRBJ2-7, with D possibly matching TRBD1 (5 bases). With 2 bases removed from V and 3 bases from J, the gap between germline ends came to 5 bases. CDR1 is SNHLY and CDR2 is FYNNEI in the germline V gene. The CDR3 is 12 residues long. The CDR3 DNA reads TGTGCCAGCAGTGAAAGGGGCTACGAGCAGTACTTC. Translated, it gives CASSERGYEQYF.

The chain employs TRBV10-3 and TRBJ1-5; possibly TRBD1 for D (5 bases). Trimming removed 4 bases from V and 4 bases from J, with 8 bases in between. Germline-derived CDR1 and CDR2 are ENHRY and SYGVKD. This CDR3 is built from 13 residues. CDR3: CAISGGVNQPQHF. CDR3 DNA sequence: TGTGCCATCAGTGGGGGGGTAAATCAGCCCCAGCATTTT.

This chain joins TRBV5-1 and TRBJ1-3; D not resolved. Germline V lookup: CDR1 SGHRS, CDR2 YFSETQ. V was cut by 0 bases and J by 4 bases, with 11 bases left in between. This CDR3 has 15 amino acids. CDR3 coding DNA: TGCGCCAGCAGCTTGGTAGCCAATCAGGGAAACACCATATATTTT. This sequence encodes CASSLVANQGNTIYF. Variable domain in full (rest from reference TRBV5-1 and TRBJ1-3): KAGVTQTPRYLIKTRGQQVTLSCSPISGHRSVSWYQQTPGQGLQFLFEYFSETQRNKGNFPGRFSGRQFSNSRSEMNVSTLELGDSALYLCASSLVANQGNTIYFGEGSWLTVV.

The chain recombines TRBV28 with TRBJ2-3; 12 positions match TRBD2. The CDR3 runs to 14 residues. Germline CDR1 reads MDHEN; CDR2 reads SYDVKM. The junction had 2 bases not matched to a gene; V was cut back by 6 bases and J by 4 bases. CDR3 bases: TGTGCCAGCAGGCTAGCGGGGGGGTCAGATACGCAGTATTTT. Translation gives CASRLAGGSDTQYF.

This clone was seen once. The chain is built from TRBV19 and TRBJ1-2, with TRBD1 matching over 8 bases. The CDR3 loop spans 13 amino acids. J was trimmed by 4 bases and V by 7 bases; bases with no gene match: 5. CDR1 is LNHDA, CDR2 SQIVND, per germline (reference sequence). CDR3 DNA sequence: TGTGCCAGTACGGACAGGGACCTCTATGGCTACACCTTC. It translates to CASTDRDLYGYTF.

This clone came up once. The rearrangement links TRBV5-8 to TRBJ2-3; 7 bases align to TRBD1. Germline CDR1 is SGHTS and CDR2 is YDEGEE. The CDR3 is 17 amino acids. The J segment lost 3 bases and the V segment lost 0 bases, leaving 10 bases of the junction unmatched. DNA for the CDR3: TGTGCCAGCAGCTTGGCCCAGACAGGGAGATTAACAGATACGCAGTATTTT. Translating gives CASSLAQTGRLTDTQYF.

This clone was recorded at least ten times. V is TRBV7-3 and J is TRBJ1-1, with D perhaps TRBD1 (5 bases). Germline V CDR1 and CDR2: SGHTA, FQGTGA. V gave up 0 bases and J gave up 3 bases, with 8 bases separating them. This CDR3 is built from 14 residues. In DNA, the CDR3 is TGTGCCAGCAGCTTAACGCAGGGAGACACTGAAGCTTTCTTT. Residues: CASSLTQGDTEAFF.

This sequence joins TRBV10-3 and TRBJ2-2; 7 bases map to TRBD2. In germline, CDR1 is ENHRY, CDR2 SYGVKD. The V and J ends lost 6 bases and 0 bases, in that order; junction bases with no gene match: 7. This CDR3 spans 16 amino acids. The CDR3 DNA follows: TGTGCCATCAGCGTACCTAGCGGATCGAACACCGGGGAGCTGTTTTTT. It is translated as CAISVPSGSNTGELFF.

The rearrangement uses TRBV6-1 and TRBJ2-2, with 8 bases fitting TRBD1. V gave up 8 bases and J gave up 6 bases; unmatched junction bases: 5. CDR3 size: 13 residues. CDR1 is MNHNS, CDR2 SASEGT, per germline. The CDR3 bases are TGTGCCAGCTTCCGGACAGGGTCCGGGGAGCTGTTTTTT. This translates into CASFRTGSGELFF.

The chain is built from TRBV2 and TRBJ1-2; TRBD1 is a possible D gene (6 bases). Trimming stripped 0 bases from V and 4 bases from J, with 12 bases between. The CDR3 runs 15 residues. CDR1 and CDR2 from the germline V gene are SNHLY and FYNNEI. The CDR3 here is CASSEALRGAYGYTF. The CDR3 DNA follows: TGTGCCAGCAGTGAAGCGCTTCGGGGGGCCTATGGCTACACCTTC.

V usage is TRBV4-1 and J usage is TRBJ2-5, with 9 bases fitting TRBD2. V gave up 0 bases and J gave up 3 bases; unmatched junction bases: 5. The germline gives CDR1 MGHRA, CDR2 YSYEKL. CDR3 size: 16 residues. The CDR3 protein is CASSQEGLAGKETQYF. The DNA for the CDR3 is TGCGCCAGCAGCCAAGAGGGTCTAGCGGGGAAAGAGACCCAGTACTTC.

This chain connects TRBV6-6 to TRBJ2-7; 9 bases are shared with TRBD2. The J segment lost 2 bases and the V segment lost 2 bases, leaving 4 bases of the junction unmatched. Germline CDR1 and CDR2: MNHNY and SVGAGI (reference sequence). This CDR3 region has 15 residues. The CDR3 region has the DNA TGTGCCAGCAGTTACCCGACTAGCGGAGCCTACGAGCAGTACTTC. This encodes CASSYPTSGAYEQYF.

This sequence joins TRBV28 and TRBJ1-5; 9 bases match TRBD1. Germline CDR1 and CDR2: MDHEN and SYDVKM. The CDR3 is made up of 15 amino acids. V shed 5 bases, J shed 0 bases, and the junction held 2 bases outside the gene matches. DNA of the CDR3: TGTGCCAGCAGTAAGGGACAGGGTAGCAATCAGCCCCAGCATTTT. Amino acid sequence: CASSKGQGSNQPQHF.

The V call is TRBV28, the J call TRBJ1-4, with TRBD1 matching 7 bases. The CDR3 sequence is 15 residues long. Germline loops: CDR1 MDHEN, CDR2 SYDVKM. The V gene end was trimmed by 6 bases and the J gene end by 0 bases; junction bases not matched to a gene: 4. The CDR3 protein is CASSFTGATNEKLFF. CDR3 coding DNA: TGTGCCAGCAGCTTTACAGGGGCAACTAATGAAAAACTGTTTTTT. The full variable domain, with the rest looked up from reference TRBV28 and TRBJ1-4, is DVKVTQSSRYLVKRTGEKVFLECVQDMDHENMFWYRQDPGLGLRLIYFSYDVKMKEKGDIPEGYSVSREKKERFSLILESASTNQTSMYLCASSFTGATNEKLFFGSGTQLSVL.

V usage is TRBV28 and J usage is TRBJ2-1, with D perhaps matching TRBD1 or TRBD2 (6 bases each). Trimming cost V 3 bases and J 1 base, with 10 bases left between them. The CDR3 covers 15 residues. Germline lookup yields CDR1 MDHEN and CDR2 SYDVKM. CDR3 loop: CASSFPGASYNEQFF. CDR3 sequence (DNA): TGTGCCAGCAGTTTTCCGGGGGCATCCTACAATGAGCAGTTCTTC.

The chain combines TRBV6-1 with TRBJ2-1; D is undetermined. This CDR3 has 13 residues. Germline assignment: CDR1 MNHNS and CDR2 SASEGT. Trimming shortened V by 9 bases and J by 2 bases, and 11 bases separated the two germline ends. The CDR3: CASWSFAYNEQFF. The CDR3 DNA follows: TGTGCCAGTTGGAGTTTCGCCTACAATGAGCAGTTCTTC.

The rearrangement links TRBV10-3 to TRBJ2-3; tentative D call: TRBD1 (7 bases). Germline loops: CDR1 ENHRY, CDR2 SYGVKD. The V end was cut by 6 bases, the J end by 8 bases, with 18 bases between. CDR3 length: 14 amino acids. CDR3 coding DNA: TGTGCCATCAGGGCAGGGGGGAAAACCGGTACGCAGTATTTT. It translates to CAIRAGGKTGTQYF.

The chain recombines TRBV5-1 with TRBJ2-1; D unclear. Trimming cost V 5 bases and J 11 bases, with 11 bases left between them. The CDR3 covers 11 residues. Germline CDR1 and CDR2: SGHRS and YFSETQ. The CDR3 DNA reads TGCGCCAGCAGACAGACCGGGCAGCAGTTCTTC. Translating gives CASRQTGQQFF. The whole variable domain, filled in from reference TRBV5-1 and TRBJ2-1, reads KAGVTQTPRYLIKTRGQQVTLSCSPISGHRSVSWYQQTPGQGLQFLFEYFSETQRNKGNFPGRFSGRQFSNSRSEMNVSTLELGDSALYLCASRQTGQQFFGPGTRLTVL.

The CDR3 DNA sequence: TGCGCCAGCAGCCTTAGTGGGGGGGAAAGCACAGATACGCAGTATTTT. It is translated as CASSLSGGESTDTQYF. This chain uses TRBV4-1 with TRBJ2-3; 7 positions agree with TRBD2. The CDR3 sequence is 16 residues long. Germline V gives CDR1 MGHRA, CDR2 YSYEKL. V dropped 4 bases and J dropped 0; count of bases not matched to a gene: 7.